The present T cell receptor (beta chain) was sequenced within a study of blood T cell repertoires in COVID-19. As for the study in general: COVID-19 samples from acute and convalescent phases originated in the United States, Italy and Spain.

Repertoires were generated with immunoSEQ multiplex PCR, while TCRdb's copy carries only in-frame clones and drops some. The data contain approximately 94,000 clones, roughly 91% of them singletons. This clone appeared once. Looked up from germline, CDR1 is KGHSH and CDR2 is LQKENI. The CDR3 extends over 15 amino acids. V lost 0 bases, J lost 5 bases, and 10 bases lay in between. The source material was peripheral blood. This TCR was recovered from a woman aged 80 or over with active COVID-19. The chain employs TRBV18 and TRBJ2-2; the D gene is possibly TRBD2 (5 bases). The CDR3 loop reads CASSPPERVTGELFF. CDR3 sequence (DNA): TGTGCCAGCTCACCACCGGAGAGGGTTACCGGGGAGCTGTTTTTT.